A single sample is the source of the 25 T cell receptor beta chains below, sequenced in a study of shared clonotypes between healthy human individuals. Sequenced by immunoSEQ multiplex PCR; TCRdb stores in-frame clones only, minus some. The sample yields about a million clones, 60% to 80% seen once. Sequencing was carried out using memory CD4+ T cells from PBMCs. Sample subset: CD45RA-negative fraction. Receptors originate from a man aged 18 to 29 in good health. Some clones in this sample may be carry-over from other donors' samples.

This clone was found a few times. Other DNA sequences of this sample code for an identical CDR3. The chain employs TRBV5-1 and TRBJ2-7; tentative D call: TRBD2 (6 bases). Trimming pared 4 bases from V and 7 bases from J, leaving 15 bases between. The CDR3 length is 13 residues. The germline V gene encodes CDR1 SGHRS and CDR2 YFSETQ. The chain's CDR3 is CASSPDPGGEQYF. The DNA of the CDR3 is TGCGCCAGCAGCCCAGACCCCGGGGGTGAGCAGTACTTC.

CDR3 sequence (DNA): TGCGCCAGCAGCCTCAAACAGGGTCCCGTGGATGGCTACACCTTC. It translates to CASSLKQGPVDGYTF. This chain connects TRBV5-1 to TRBJ1-2, with D tentatively TRBD1 (6 bases). Looked up from germline, CDR1 is SGHRS and CDR2 is YFSETQ. The CDR3 covers 15 residues. V lost 4 bases and J lost 6, with 19 bases in between.

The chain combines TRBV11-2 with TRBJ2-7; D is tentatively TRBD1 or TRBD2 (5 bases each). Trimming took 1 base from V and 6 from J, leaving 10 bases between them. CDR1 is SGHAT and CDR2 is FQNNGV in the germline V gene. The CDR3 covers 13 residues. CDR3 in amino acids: CASSLGGVSEQYF. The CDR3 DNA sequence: TGTGCCAGCAGCTTAGGAGGGGTTAGCGAGCAGTACTTC.

The DNA for the CDR3 is TGTGCCATCAGTGAGTCCCGATCCTTCGGTGTTCATGGCTACACCTTC. Its protein product is CAISESRSFGVHGYTF. The chain is built from TRBV10-3 and TRBJ1-2; D unresolved. Trimming shortened V by 0 bases and J by 6 bases, and 17 bases separated the two germline ends. CDR1 and CDR2 (germline): ENHRY, SYGVKD. This CDR3 spans 16 amino acids.

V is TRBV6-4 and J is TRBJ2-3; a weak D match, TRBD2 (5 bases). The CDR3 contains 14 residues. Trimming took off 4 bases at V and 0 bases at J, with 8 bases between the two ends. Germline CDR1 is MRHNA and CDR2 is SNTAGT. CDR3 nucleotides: TGTGCCAGCAGTGTCCAGCGGAGCACAGATACGCAGTATTTT. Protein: CASSVQRSTDTQYF.

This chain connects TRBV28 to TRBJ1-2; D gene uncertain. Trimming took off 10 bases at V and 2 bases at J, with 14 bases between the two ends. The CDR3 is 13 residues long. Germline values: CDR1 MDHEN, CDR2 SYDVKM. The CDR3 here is CAIRSKQNYGYTF. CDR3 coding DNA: TGTGCCATCCGATCCAAACAGAACTATGGCTACACCTTC.

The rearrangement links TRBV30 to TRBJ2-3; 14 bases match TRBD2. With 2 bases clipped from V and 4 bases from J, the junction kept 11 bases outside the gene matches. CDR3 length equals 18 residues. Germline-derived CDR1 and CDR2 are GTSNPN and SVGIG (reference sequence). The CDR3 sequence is CAWSRRTSGRMGSDTQYF. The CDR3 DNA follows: TGTGCCTGGAGTAGACGGACTAGCGGGAGGATGGGATCAGATACGCAGTATTTT.

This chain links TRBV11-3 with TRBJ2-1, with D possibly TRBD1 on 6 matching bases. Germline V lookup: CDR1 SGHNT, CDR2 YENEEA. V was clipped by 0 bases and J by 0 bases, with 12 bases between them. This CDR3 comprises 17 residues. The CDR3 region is CASSLDGDRSSYNEQFF. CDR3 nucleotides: TGTGCCAGCAGCTTAGATGGCGACAGGAGCTCCTACAATGAGCAGTTCTTC. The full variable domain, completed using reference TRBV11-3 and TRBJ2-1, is EAGVVQSPRYKIIEKKQPVAFWCNPISGHNTLYWYLQNLGQGPELLIRYENEEAVDDSQLPKDRFSAERLKGVDSTLKIQPAELGDSAVYLCASSLDGDRSSYNEQFFGPGTRLTVL.

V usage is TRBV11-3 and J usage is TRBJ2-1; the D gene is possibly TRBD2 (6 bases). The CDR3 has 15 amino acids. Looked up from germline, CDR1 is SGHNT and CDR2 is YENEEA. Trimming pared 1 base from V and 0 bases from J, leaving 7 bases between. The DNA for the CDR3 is TGTGCCAGCAGCTTAGTCGGGAGCTCCTACAATGAGCAGTTCTTC. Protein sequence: CASSLVGSSYNEQFF. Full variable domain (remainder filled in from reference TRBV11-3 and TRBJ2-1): EAGVVQSPRYKIIEKKQPVAFWCNPISGHNTLYWYLQNLGQGPELLIRYENEEAVDDSQLPKDRFSAERLKGVDSTLKIQPAELGDSAVYLCASSLVGSSYNEQFFGPGTRLTVL.

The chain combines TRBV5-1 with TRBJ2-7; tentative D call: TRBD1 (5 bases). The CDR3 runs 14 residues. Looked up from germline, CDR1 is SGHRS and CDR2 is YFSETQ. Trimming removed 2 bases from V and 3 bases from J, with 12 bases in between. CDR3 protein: CASSFAGRLYEQYF. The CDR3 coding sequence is TGCGCCAGCAGCTTCGCAGGGCGTCTCTACGAGCAGTACTTC.

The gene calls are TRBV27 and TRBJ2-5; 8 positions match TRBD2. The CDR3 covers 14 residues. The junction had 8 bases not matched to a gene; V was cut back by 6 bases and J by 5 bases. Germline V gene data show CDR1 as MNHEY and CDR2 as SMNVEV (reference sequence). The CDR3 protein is CASRSSGRGETQYF. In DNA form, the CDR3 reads TGTGCCAGCAGGTCGAGCGGGAGAGGGGAGACCCAGTACTTC.

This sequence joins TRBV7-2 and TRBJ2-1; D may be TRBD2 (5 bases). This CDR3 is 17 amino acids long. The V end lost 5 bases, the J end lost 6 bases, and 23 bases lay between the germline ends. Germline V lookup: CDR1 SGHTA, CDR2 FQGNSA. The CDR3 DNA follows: TGTGCCAGCAGCCCTTTTCGGGCGGTCTTTACTAGCAATGAGCAGTTCTTC. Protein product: CASSPFRAVFTSNEQFF.

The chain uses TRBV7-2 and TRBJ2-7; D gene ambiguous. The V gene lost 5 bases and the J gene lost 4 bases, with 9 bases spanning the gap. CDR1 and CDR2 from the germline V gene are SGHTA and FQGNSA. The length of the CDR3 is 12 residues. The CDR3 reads CASSPHRYEQYF. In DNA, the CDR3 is TGTGCCAGCAGCCCGCACCGTTACGAGCAGTACTTC.

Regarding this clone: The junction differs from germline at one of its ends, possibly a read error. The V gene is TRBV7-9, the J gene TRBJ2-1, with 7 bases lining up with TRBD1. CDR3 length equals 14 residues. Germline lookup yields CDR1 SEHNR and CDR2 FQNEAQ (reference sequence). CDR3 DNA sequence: TGTGCCAGCAGCCTATCCGGACAGGCCAGGGGTGTAGTCTTC. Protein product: CASSLSGQARGVVF.

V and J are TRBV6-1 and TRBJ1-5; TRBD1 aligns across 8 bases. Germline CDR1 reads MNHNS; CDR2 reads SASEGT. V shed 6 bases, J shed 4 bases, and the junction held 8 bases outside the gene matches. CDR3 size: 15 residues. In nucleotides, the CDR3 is TGTGCCAGCAGGGAGGACAGGGCCCGAAATCAGCCCCAGCATTTT. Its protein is CASREDRARNQPQHF.

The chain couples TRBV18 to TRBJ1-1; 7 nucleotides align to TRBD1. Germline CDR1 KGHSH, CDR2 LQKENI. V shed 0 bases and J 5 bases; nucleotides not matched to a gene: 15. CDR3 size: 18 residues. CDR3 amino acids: CASSPPRGTGPGGTEAFF. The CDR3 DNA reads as TGTGCCAGCTCACCACCGAGGGGAACAGGGCCAGGGGGAACTGAAGCTTTCTTT.

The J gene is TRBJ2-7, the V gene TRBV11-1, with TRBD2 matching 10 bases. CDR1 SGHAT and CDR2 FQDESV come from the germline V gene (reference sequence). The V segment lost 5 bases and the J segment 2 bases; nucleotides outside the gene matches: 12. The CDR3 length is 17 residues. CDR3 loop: CASSPGIGLAGAYEQYF. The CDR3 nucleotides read TGTGCCAGCAGCCCTGGCATCGGGCTAGCGGGGGCCTACGAGCAGTACTTC.

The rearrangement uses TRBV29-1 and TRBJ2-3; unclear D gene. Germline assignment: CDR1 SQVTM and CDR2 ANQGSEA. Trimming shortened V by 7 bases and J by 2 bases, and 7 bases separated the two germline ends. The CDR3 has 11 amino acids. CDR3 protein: CSAQITDTQYF. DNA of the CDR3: TGCAGCGCACAAATCACAGATACGCAGTATTTT.

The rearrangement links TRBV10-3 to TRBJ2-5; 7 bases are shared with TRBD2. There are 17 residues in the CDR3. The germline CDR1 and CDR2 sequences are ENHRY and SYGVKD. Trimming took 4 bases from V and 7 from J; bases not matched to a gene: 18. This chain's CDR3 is CAISGAHWNGREGTQYF. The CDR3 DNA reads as TGTGCCATCAGTGGGGCCCATTGGAACGGCAGGGAGGGGACCCAGTACTTC.

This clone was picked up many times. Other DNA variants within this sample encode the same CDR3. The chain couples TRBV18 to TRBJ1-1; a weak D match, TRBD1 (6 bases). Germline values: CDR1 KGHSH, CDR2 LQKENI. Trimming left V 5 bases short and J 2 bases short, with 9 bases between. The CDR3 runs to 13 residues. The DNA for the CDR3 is TGTGCCAGCTCAGGACAGTCTAACACTGAAGCTTTCTTT. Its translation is CASSGQSNTEAFF.

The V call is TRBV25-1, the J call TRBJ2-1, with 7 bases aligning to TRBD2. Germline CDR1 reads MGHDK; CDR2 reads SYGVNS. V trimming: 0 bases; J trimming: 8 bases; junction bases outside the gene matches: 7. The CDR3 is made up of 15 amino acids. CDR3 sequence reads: CASSEYKGGVDEQFF. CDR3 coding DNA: TGTGCCAGCAGTGAATATAAGGGAGGGGTGGATGAGCAGTTCTTC.

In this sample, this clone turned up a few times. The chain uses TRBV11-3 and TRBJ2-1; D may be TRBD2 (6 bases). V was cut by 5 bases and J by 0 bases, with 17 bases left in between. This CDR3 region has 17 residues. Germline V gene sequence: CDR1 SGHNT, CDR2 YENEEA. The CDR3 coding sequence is TGTGCCAGCAGCCGTGGGTCGGGGGTTGGCTCCTACAATGAGCAGTTCTTC. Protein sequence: CASSRGSGVGSYNEQFF.

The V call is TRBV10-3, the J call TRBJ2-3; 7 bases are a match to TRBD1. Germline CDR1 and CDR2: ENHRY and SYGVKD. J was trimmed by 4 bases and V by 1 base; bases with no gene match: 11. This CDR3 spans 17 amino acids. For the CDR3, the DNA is TGTGCCATCAGTGAGTGGAAGGGGGCAGGGACGGCAGATACGCAGTATTTT. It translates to CAISEWKGAGTADTQYF.

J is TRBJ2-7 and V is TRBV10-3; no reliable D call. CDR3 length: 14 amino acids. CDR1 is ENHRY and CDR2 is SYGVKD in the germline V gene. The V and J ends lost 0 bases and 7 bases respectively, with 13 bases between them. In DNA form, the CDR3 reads TGTGCCATCAGTGAGTCAGTCTACTTGGTAGAGCAGTACTTC. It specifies CAISESVYLVEQYF.

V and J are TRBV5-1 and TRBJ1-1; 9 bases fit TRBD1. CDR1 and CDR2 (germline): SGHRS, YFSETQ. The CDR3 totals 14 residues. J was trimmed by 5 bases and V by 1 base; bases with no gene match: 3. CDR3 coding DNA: TGCGCCAGCAGCTTGATGACAGGGGGGACTGAAGCTTTCTTT. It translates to CASSLMTGGTEAFF.